The source of this T cell receptor (beta chain) is a study of T-cell memory formation after mild COVID-19. On the study more broadly: Clusters were largely donor specific.

The CDR3 spans 16 residues. Unmatched junction bases numbered 9, after V lost 3 bases and J lost 5 bases. Per the germline V gene, CDR1 is MNHEY and CDR2 is SMNVEV (reference sequence). There are a few counts of this clonotype. The antigen is unknown. TCRdb passed the 5' RACE reads through MiXCR, listing each CDR3 protein once. The data contain 350,000 to 450,000 distinct CDR3 sequences, around 14% of them singletons. Broader study findings: Cross-reactive memory seemingly joined, as some responding clones were found in pre-infection memory. Mostly located in CM and EM were contracting CD4+ clones, with contracting CD8+ clones located in EMRA. Day 15 to 85 contracting clones showed balanced CD4/CD8; later expanders leaned CD4+.

The gene calls are TRBV27 and TRBJ1-4; TRBD1 matches 7 bases. Sequenced: PBMCs or a T cell subset sorted from them (not recorded which). The TCR sequence derives from a man in his late teens or twenties who had mild COVID-19 (a few samples of this study predate the infection). Cell type and time point are not known. The CDR3 region has the DNA TGTGCCAGCAGTTTGACAGGGCTGGCGAAGAATGAAAAACTGTTTTTT. As protein: CASSLTGLAKNEKLFF.